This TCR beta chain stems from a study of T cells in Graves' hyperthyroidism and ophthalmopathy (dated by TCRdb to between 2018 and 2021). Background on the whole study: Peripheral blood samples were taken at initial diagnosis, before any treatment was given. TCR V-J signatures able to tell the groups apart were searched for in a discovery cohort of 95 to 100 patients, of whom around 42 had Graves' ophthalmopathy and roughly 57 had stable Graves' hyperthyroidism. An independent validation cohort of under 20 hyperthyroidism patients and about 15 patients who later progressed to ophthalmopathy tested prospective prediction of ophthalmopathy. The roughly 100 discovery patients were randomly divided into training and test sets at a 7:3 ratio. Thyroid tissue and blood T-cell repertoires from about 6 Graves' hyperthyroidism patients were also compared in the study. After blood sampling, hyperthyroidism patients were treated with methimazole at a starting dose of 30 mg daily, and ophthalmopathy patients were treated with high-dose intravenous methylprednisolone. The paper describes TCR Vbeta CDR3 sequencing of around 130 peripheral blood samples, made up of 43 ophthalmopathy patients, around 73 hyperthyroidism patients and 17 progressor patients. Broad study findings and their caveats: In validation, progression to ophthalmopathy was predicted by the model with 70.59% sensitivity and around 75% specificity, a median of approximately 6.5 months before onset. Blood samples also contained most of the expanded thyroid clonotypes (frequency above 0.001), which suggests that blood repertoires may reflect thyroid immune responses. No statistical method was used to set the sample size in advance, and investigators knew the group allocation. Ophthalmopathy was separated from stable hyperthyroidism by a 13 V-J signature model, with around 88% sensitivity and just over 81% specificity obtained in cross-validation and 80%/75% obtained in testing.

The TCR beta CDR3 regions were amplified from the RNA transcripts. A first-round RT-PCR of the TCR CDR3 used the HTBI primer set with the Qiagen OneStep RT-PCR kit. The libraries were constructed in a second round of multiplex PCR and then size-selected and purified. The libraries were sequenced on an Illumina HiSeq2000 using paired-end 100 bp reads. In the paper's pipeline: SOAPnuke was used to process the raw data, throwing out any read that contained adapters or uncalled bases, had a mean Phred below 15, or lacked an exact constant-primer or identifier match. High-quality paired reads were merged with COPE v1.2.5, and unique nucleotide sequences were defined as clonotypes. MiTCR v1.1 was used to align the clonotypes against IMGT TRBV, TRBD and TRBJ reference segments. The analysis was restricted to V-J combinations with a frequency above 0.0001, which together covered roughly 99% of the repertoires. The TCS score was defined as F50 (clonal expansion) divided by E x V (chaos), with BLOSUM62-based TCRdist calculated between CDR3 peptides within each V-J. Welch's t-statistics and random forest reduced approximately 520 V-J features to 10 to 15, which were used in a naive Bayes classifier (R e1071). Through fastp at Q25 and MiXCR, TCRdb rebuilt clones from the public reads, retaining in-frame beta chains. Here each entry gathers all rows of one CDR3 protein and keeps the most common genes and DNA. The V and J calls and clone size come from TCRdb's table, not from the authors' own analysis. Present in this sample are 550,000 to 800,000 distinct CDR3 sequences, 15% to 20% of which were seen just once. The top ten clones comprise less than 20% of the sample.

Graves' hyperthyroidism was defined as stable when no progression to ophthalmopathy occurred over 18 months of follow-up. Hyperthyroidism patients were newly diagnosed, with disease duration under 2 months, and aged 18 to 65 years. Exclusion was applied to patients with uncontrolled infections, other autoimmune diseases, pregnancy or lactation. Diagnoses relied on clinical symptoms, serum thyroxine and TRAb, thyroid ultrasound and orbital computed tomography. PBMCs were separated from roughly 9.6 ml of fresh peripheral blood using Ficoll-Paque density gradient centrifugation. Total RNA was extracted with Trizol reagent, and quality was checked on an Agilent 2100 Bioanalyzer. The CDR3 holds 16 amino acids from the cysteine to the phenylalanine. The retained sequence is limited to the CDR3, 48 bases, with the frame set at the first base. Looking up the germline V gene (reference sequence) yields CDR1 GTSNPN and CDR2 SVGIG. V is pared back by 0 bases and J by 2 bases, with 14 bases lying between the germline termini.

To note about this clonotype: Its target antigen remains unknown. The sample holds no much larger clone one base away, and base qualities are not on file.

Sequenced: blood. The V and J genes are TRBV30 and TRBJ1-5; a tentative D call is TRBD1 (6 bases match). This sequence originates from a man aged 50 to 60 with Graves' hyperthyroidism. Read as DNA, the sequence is TGTGCCTGGAGTGTACGAGGCAGGGGAGGCAATCAGCCCCAGCATTTT. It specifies CAWSVRGRGGNQPQHF. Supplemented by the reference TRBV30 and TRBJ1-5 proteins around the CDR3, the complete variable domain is SQTIHQWPATLVQPVGSPLSLECTVEGTSNPNLYWYRQAAGRGLQLLFYSVGIGQISSEVPQNLSASRPQDRQFILSSKKLLLSDSGFYLCAWSVRGRGGNQPQHFGDGTRLSIL.